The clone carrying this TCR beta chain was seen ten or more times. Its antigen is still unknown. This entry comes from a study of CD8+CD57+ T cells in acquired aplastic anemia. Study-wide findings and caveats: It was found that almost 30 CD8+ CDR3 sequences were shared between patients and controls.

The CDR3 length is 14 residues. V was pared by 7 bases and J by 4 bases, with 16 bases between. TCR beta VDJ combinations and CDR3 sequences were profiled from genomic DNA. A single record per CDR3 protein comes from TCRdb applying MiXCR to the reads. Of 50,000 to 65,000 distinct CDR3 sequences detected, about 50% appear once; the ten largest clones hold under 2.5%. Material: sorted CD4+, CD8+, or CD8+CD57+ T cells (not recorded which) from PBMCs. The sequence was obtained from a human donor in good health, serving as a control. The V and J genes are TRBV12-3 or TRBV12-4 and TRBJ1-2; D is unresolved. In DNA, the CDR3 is TGTGCCAGCATCGCCGGCGGGTCCCGCTATGGCTACACCTTC. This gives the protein CASIAGGSRYGYTF.